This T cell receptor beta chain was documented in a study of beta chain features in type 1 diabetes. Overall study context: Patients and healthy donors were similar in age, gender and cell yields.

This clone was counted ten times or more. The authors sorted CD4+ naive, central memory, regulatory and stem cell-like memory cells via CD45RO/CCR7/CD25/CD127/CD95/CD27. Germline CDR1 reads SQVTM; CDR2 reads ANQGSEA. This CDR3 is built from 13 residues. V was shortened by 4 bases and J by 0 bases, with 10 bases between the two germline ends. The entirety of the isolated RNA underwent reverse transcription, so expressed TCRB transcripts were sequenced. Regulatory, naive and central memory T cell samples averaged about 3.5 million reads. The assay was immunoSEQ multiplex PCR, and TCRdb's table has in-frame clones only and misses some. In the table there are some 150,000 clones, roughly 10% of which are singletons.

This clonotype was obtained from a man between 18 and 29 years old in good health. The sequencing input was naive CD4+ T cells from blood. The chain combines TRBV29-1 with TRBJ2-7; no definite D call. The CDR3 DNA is TGCAGCGTTGGGCCGCGGCTCTCCTACGAGCAGTACTTC. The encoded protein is CSVGPRLSYEQYF.